This is a list of T cell receptor beta chains from one sample in a study of T-cell reconstitution after alpha-beta-depleted transplantation in children. One entry per CDR3 protein results from TCRdb running MiXCR on the PCR reads. The sample carries roughly 500,000 distinct CDR3 sequences, 32% recorded once. Specimen: PBMCs from the stem cell graft donor, collected from the stem cell graft. These receptors were taken from a human donor who donated a stem cell graft to a child with aplastic anemia. CDR3s include the opening cysteine and the closing phenylalanine or tryptophan. The D gene is left open where the match is weak. Clone size is shown for a subset of rows, as once, few, many or a class of expanded clone.

v_gene,abundance,j_gene,d_gene,CDR3nt,CDR3aa
TRBV5-1,many,TRBJ1-2,TRBD1,TGCGCCAGCAGCTTAGGACAGGCGAACTATGGCTACACCTTC,CASSLGQANYGYTF
TRBV5-4,-,TRBJ2-1,TRBD1,TGTGCCAGCAGCTTGGCTCGACAGGGGGCAGGTAATGAGCAGTTCTTC,CASSLARQGAGNEQFF
TRBV12-3/TRBV12-4,-,TRBJ2-3,-,TGTGCCAGCAGTTCCCGGGGGATCAACACAGATACGCAGTATTTT,CASSSRGINTDTQYF
TRBV6-1,-,TRBJ2-2,TRBD2,TGTGCCAGCACATGGCGGGAGGCCGGGGAGCTGTTTTTT,CASTWREAGELFF
TRBV5-6,once,TRBJ1-5,-,TGTGCCAGCAGCTTGGGTACGGACAGATATCAGCCCCAGCATTTT,CASSLGTDRYQPQHF
TRBV6-5,-,TRBJ2-1,TRBD2,TGTGCCAGCAGTTACTCGATGAGCGGGATAGTTCCCAATGAGCAGTTCTTC,CASSYSMSGIVPNEQFF
TRBV18,few,TRBJ2-7,-,TGTGCCAGCTCACCACCTTCTCTATCAGATGCCGGCAGGCCCTACGAGCAGTACTTC,CASSPPSLSDAGRPYEQYF
TRBV5-1,few,TRBJ1-1,-,TGCGCCAGCAGCGAAACAGGTTTGAACACTGAAGCTTTCTTT,CASSETGLNTEAFF
TRBV7-2,-,TRBJ2-1,-,TGTGCCAGCAGCCAGGGGGGTAAATCCTACAATGAGCAGTTCTTC,CASSQGGKSYNEQFF
TRBV6-1,few,TRBJ2-1,-,TGTGCCAGCAGCGGTGACAGGAGCTCCTACAATGAGCAGTTCTTC,CASSGDRSSYNEQFF
TRBV12-3/TRBV12-4,few,TRBJ1-2,TRBD1,TGTGCCAGCAGAGATACCGGGACAGCCTATGGCTACACCTTC,CASRDTGTAYGYTF
TRBV6-1,-,TRBJ1-4,-,TGTGCCAGCAGTGACGGGAATGAAAAACTGTTTTTT,CASSDGNEKLFF
TRBV12-3/TRBV12-4,-,TRBJ2-2,-,TGTGCCAGCAATCCCGGACAGACCGGGGAGCTGTTTTTT,CASNPGQTGELFF
TRBV20-1,-,TRBJ1-5,-,TGCAGTGCTACTACAGGGACGGGGCAGCCCCAGCATTTT,CSATTGTGQPQHF
TRBV2,-,TRBJ1-3,-,TGTGCCAGCAAGGGCCATGAGGGAAACACCATATATTTT,CASKGHEGNTIYF
TRBV27,few,TRBJ1-5,-,TGTGCCAGCAGTTTAGACAGGCGACTACAGCCCCAGCATTTT,CASSLDRRLQPQHF
TRBV10-1,-,TRBJ2-1,TRBD2,TGCGCCAGCACCAAGGGTAGGAGTAGCGGGAGTTTCGACAATGAGCAGTTCTTC,CASTKGRSSGSFDNEQFF
TRBV12-3/TRBV12-4,few,TRBJ2-2,TRBD1,TGTGCCAGCAGTTTAAGGGGGCTTGCCACCGGGGAGCTGTTTTTT,CASSLRGLATGELFF
TRBV7-2,many,TRBJ2-3,TRBD2,TGTGCCAGCAGCTTGGGACTAGCGGGGGGCACAGATACGCAGTATTTT,CASSLGLAGGTDTQYF
TRBV20-1,many,TRBJ1-5,TRBD1,TGCAGTGCTAGAGGGACAGGGAGTAATCAGCCCCAGCATTTT,CSARGTGSNQPQHF
TRBV19,-,TRBJ2-1,-,TGTGCCACCACTCTACGGGAGGAGCAGTTCTTC,CATTLREEQFF
TRBV5-4,few,TRBJ2-3,TRBD2,TGTGCCAGCAGCCCCGGGACTAGTTCTTATTCGACAGATACGCAGTATTTT,CASSPGTSSYSTDTQYF
TRBV6-5,-,TRBJ1-2,-,TGTGCCAGCAGTTCGGACAGCACCTATGGCTACACCTTC,CASSSDSTYGYTF